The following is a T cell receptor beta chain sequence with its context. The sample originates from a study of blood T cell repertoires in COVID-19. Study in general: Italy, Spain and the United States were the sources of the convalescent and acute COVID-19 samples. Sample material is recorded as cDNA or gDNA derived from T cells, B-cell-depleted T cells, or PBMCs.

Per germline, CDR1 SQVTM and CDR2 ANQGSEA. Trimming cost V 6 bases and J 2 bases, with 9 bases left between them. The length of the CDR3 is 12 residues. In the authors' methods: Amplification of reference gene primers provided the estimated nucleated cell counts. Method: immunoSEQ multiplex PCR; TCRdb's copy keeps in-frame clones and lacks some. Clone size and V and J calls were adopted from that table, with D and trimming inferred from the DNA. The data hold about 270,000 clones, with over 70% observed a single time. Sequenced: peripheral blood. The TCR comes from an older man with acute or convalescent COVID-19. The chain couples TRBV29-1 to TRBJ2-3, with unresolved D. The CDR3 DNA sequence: TGCAGCGTCCTCAGGCACACAGATACGCAGTATTTT. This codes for CSVLRHTDTQYF.